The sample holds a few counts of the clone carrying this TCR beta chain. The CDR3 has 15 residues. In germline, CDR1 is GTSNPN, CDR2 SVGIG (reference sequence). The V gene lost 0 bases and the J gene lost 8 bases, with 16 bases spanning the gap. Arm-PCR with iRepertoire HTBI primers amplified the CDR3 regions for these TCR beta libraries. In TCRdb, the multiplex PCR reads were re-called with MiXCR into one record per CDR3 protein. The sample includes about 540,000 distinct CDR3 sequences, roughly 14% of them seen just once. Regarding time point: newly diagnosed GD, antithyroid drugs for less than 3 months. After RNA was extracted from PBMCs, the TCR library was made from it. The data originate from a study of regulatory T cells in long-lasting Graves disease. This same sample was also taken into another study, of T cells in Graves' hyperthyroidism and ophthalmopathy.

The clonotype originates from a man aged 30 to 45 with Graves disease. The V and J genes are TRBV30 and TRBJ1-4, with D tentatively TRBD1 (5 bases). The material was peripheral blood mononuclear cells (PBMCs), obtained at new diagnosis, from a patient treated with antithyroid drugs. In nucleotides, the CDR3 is TGTGCCTGGAGTGTAAGTTCCGGGACGGCCGAAAAACTGTTTTTT. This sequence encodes CAWSVSSGTAEKLFF. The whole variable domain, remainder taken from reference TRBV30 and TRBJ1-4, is SQTIHQWPATLVQPVGSPLSLECTVEGTSNPNLYWYRQAAGRGLQLLFYSVGIGQISSEVPQNLSASRPQDRQFILSSKKLLLSDSGFYLCAWSVSSGTAEKLFFGSGTQLSVL.